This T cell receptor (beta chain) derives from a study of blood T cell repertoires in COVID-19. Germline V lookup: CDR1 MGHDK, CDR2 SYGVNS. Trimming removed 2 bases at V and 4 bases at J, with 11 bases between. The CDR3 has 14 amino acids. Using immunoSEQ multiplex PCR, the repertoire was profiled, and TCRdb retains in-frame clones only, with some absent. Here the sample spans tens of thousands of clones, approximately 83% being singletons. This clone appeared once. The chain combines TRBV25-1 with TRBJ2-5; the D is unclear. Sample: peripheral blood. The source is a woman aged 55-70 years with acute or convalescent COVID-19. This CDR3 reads CASSEAIAIETQYF. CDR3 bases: TGTGCCAGCAGTGAAGCGATAGCCATAGAGACCCAGTACTTC.